A selection of T cell receptor beta chains follows, all from one sample in a study of shared clonotypes between healthy human individuals. Method: immunoSEQ multiplex PCR; TCRdb's copy keeps in-frame clones and lacks some. The sample contains millions of clones, about 92% of which appear only once. Sequencing input: naive CD4+ T cells sorted from blood. The source of these receptors is a man aged 18 to 29 in good health. CDR3s include the opening cysteine and the closing phenylalanine or tryptophan. The order of the fields is J gene, clone size, V gene, D gene, CDR3 protein, CDR3 DNA. D genes are given only for firm matches. Clone size is given for some rows only: seen once, a few or many times, or a class if the clone is expanded.

J: TRBJ2-3; size: once; V: TRBV29-1; D: TRBD2; CDR3: CSAVTSGTGTDTQYF; DNA: TGCAGCGCGGTGACTAGCGGGACTGGCACAGATACGCAGTATTTT
J: TRBJ1-3; size: -; V: TRBV5-1; D: -; CDR3: CASSPGTGNTIYF; DNA: TGCGCCAGCAGCCCGGGAACTGGAAACACCATATATTTT
J: TRBJ2-2; size: -; V: TRBV10-3; D: -; CDR3: CATKPGRNTGELFF; DNA: TGTGCCACCAAACCGGGGAGAAACACCGGGGAGCTGTTTTTT
J: TRBJ2-4; size: -; V: TRBV2; D: -; CDR3: CASWEAEAKNIQYF; DNA: TGTGCCAGTTGGGAGGCGGAAGCCAAAAACATTCAGTACTTC
J: TRBJ1-6; size: -; V: TRBV7-6; D: -; CDR3: CASSLGQGSYNSPLHF; DNA: TGTGCCAGCAGCTTGGGTCAAGGCAGCTATAATTCACCCCTCCACTTT
J: TRBJ1-2; size: -; V: TRBV9; D: TRBD1; CDR3: CASSVEGVTGTGDSNYGYTF; DNA: TGTGCCAGCAGCGTAGAGGGCGTGACCGGGACAGGGGACTCGAACTATGGCTACACCTTC
J: TRBJ1-2; size: once; V: TRBV10-2; D: -; CDR3: CASSAGIDYGYTF; DNA: TGCGCCAGCAGTGCCGGGATCGACTATGGCTACACCTTC
J: TRBJ2-3; size: -; V: TRBV5-6; D: -; CDR3: CASSGPLSTDTQYF; DNA: TGTGCCAGCAGCGGACCTTTAAGCACAGATACGCAGTATTTT
J: TRBJ1-1; size: few; V: TRBV5-1; D: -; CDR3: CASSLVNTEAFF; DNA: TGCGCCAGCAGCTTGGTAAACACTGAAGCTTTCTTT
J: TRBJ2-7; size: -; V: TRBV5-8; D: TRBD1; CDR3: CASISQGTGSIEQYF; DNA: TGTGCCAGCATCTCGCAAGGGACAGGTTCAATCGAGCAGTACTTC
J: TRBJ2-3; size: -; V: TRBV18; D: -; CDR3: CASSQDLGPDTQYF; DNA: TGTGCCAGCTCACAGGACTTAGGTCCAGATACGCAGTATTTT
J: TRBJ2-1; size: -; V: TRBV6-6; D: -; CDR3: CASRRTGNEQFF; DNA: TGTGCCAGCAGGCGAACGGGAAATGAGCAGTTCTTC
J: TRBJ1-3; size: -; V: TRBV7-2; D: -; CDR3: CASSLLVRSGNTIYF; DNA: TGTGCCAGCAGCTTATTAGTTAGGTCTGGAAACACCATATATTTT
J: TRBJ2-7; size: once; V: TRBV6-1; D: TRBD2; CDR3: CASSGASGIGEQYF; DNA: TGTGCCAGCAGTGGGGCTAGCGGGATAGGCGAGCAGTACTTC
J: TRBJ2-7; size: -; V: TRBV6-6; D: -; CDR3: CASSPLVGAIDEQYF; DNA: TGTGCCAGCAGCCCTTTAGTGGGGGCTATCGACGAGCAGTACTTC
J: TRBJ2-3; size: -; V: TRBV7-2; D: TRBD2; CDR3: CASSRIAGGPLTDTQYF; DNA: TGTGCCAGCAGCCGGATAGCGGGGGGGCCTCTAACAGATACGCAGTATTTT
J: TRBJ1-1; size: few; V: TRBV29-1; D: TRBD1; CDR3: CSATTGEGTEAFF; DNA: TGCAGCGCTACGACAGGGGAGGGCACTGAAGCTTTCTTT
J: TRBJ1-2; size: -; V: TRBV5-1; D: -; CDR3: CASSLADRNYGYTF; DNA: TGCGCCAGCAGCTTGGCGGACCGGAACTATGGCTACACCTTC
J: TRBJ1-5; size: few; V: TRBV30; D: -; CDR3: CAPEGITGNQPQHF; DNA: TGTGCTCCAGAGGGGATAACTGGGAATCAGCCCCAGCATTTT
J: TRBJ2-5; size: once; V: TRBV18; D: TRBD2; CDR3: CASSPPGGRETQYF; DNA: TGTGCCAGCTCACCACCCGGGGGGAGAGAGACCCAGTACTTC
J: TRBJ2-7; size: -; V: TRBV5-4; D: -; CDR3: CASSLFQGNEQYF; DNA: TGTGCCAGCAGCTTGTTCCAGGGAAACGAGCAGTACTTC
J: TRBJ2-1; size: -; V: TRBV30; D: -; CDR3: CAWSVSNNEQFF; DNA: TGTGCCTGGAGTGTGTCCAACAATGAGCAGTTCTTC
J: TRBJ2-1; size: -; V: TRBV18; D: TRBD1; CDR3: CASSPWTGDYNEQFF; DNA: TGTGCCAGCTCACCGTGGACAGGAGATTACAATGAGCAGTTCTTC
J: TRBJ2-5; size: -; V: TRBV2; D: -; CDR3: CATEMGKTQYF; DNA: TGTGCCACCGAAATGGGCAAGACCCAGTACTTC
J: TRBJ1-3; size: -; V: TRBV9; D: TRBD1; CDR3: CASSVRGQGLSGNTIYF; DNA: TGTGCCAGCAGCGTTAGGGGACAGGGTCTCTCTGGAAACACCATATATTTT
J: TRBJ2-1; size: -; V: TRBV5-5; D: TRBD1; CDR3: CASSSGQGHEQFF; DNA: TGTGCCAGCAGTTCAGGACAGGGCCATGAGCAGTTCTTC
J: TRBJ2-3; size: -; V: TRBV30; D: -; CDR3: CAWSAGLSTDTQYF; DNA: TGTGCCTGGAGTGCCGGACTGAGCACAGATACGCAGTATTTT
J: TRBJ2-2; size: -; V: TRBV6-6; D: -; CDR3: CASIPLRNTGELFF; DNA: TGTGCCAGCATTCCGCTAAGGAACACCGGGGAGCTGTTTTTT
J: TRBJ2-7; size: -; V: TRBV4-3; D: TRBD1; CDR3: CASSQEREGTGPYEQYF; DNA: TGCGCCAGCAGCCAAGAAAGAGAGGGGACAGGGCCCTACGAGCAGTACTTC
J: TRBJ2-3; size: -; V: TRBV5-1; D: -; CDR3: CASSGSVPTDTQYF; DNA: TGCGCCAGCAGCGGGTCTGTCCCCACAGATACGCAGTATTTT
J: TRBJ2-3; size: -; V: TRBV5-4; D: TRBD2; CDR3: CASSSSGLSTDTQYF; DNA: TGTGCCAGCAGCTCTAGCGGGTTAAGCACAGATACGCAGTATTTT
J: TRBJ1-1; size: -; V: TRBV27; D: -; CDR3: CASSLSAVGGAFF; DNA: TGTGCCAGCAGTTTATCTGCGGTAGGGGGGGCTTTCTTT
J: TRBJ2-3; size: -; V: TRBV5-1; D: -; CDR3: CASSLQGGSRDTQYF; DNA: TGCGCCAGCAGCTTACAGGGAGGGAGTCGGGATACGCAGTATTTT
J: TRBJ2-1; size: -; V: TRBV4-1; D: -; CDR3: CASSQVVGGLYNEQFF; DNA: TGCGCCAGCAGCCAAGTAGTCGGGGGACTCTACAATGAGCAGTTCTTC
J: TRBJ1-3; size: -; V: TRBV18; D: -; CDR3: CASSPPPGSYSGNTIYF; DNA: TGTGCCAGCTCACCACCCCCAGGGAGCTACTCTGGAAACACCATATATTTT
J: TRBJ1-4; size: -; V: TRBV6-1; D: -; CDR3: CASSGADNEKLFF; DNA: TGTGCCAGCAGTGGGGCAGATAATGAAAAACTGTTTTTT
J: TRBJ2-3; size: -; V: TRBV30; D: -; CDR3: CAWRSQGYTDTQYF; DNA: TGTGCCTGGAGGTCCCAGGGGTATACAGATACGCAGTATTTT
J: TRBJ2-7; size: -; V: TRBV7-2; D: TRBD1; CDR3: CASSPRDRRYEQYF; DNA: TGTGCCAGCAGCCCCCGGGACAGACGCTACGAGCAGTACTTC
J: TRBJ1-2; size: -; V: TRBV7-9; D: -; CDR3: CASSNRGGWHGYTF; DNA: TGTGCCAGCTCCAACCGGGGTGGGTGGCATGGCTACACCTTC
J: TRBJ2-3; size: -; V: TRBV5-4; D: TRBD2; CDR3: CASSLGLAGVDTQYF; DNA: TGTGCCAGCAGCTTGGGACTAGCGGGAGTAGATACGCAGTATTTT